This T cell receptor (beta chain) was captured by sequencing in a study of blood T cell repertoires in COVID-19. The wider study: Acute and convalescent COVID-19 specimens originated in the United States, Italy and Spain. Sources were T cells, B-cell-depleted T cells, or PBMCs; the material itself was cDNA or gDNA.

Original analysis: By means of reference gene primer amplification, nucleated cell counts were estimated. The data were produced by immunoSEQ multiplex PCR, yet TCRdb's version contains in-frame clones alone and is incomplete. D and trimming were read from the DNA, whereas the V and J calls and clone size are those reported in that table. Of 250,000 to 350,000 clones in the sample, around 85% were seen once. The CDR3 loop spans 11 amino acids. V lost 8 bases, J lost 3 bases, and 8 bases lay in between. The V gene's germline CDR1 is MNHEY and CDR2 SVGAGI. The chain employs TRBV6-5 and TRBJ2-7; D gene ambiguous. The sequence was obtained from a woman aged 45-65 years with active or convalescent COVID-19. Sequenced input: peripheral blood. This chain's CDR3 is CASEQNYEQYF. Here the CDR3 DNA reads TGTGCCAGCGAACAGAACTACGAGCAGTACTTC.